This T cell receptor (beta chain) was retrieved from a study of blood T cell repertoires in COVID-19. Using immunoSEQ multiplex PCR, the repertoire was profiled, and TCRdb retains in-frame clones only, with some absent. Here the sample spans about 150,000 clones, around 87% being singletons. Specimen: PBMCs or T cells enriched from blood (not recorded which). The source of this sequence is a woman aged 50 to 60 who had recovered from COVID-19.

CDR3 region: CASSPGTGVLGEKLFF. The DNA for the CDR3 is TGCGCCAGCAGCCCGGGGACAGGGGTATTGGGTGAAAAACTGTTTTTT. This chain links TRBV5-1 with TRBJ1-4; 10 bases match TRBD1. The ends lost 4 bases at V and 7 bases at J; junction bases unmatched: 10. This CDR3 spans 16 amino acids. The germline gives CDR1 SGHRS, CDR2 YFSETQ.